The clone carrying this T cell receptor (beta chain) was counted many times. Its target is not known. Here the gene names and germline are mouse. The CDR3 end lies 4 residues beyond the end of the read and is filled in from the germline J gene. Germline values: CDR1 NSHNY, CDR2 SYGAGN. This CDR3 spans 15 amino acids. V was clipped by 2 bases and J by 2 bases; unmatched bases: 5. This specimen comes from a study of CD8+ T cells in alopecia areata. Study-wide results and caveats: Lesional scalp, notably in alopecia totalis/universalis, had clonality above that of normal scalp.

As the sequencing template, cDNA was produced by extracting RNA and reverse transcribing it. Produced via immunoSEQ multiplex PCR; TCRdb's table is partial and in-frame only. The repertoire consists of 4,500 to 7,000 clones, none detected only once. Documented time point: mouse skin 6 weeks after grafting, around onset of hair loss. The V gene is TRBV13-1, the J gene TRBJ1-1, with 8 bases fitting TRBD1. This clonotype originated in a C3H/HeJ mouse with alopecia areata. The MHC haplotype recorded for the strain is H2-k. Sample: skin, taken at week 6. The DNA read from the CDR3 is TGTGCCAGCAGTGACGATGACAGGGGCAACACA. This translates into CASSDDDRGNT. The whole CDR3 protein reads CASSDDDRGNTEVFF.